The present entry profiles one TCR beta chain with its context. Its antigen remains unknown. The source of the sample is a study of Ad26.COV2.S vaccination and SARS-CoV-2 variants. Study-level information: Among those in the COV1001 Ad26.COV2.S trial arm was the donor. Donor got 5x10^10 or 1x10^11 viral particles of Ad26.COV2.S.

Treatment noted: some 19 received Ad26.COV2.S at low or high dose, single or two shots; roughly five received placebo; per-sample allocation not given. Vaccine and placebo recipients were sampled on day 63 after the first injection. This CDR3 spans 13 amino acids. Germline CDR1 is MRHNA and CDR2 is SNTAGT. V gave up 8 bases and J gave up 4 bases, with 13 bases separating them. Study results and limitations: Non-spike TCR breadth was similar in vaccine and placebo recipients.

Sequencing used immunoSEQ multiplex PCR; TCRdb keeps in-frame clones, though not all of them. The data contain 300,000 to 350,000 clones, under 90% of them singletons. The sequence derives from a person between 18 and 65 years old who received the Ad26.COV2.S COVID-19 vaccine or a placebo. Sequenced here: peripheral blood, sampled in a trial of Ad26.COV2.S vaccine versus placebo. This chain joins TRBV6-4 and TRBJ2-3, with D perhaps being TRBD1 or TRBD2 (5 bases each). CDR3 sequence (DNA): TGTGCCAGCTCGGAGAGGGGCGCAGATACGCAGTATTTT. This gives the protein CASSERGADTQYF.